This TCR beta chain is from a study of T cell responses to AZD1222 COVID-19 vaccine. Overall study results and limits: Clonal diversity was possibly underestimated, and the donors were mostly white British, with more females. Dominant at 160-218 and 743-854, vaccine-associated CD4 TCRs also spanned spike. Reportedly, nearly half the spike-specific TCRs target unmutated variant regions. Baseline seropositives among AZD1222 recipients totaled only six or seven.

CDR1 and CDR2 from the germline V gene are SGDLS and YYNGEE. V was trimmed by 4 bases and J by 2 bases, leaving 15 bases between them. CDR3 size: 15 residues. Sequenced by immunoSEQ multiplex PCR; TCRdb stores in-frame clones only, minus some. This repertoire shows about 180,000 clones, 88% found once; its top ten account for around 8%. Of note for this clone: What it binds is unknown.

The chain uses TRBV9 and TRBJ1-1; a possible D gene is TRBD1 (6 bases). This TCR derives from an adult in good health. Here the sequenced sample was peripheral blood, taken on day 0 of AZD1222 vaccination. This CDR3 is CASSKNGQINTEAFF. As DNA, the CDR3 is TGTGCCAGCAGCAAAAATGGACAGATTAACACTGAAGCTTTCTTT. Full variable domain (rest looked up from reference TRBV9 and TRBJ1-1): DSGVTQTPKHLITATGQRVTLRCSPRSGDLSVYWYQQSLDQGLQFLIQYYNGEERAKGNILERFSAQQFPDLHSELNLSSLELGDSALYFCASSKNGQINTEAFFGQGTRLTVV.